The next 24 T cell receptor beta chains were all read from a single sample in a study of T-cell memory formation after mild COVID-19. TCRdb analysed the 5' RACE reads with MiXCR anew, one entry per CDR3 protein. The sample lists around 130,000 distinct CDR3 sequences, roughly 15% occurring once. Specimen: PBMCs or a T cell subset sorted from them (not recorded which). The receptors derive from an adult woman who had mild COVID-19 (a few samples of this study predate the infection). Cell type and time point are not known.

This rearrangement joins TRBV19 to TRBJ2-1; TRBD2 matches 7 bases. The V gene end was trimmed by 3 bases and the J gene end by 9 bases; junction bases not matched to a gene: 5. This CDR3 is built from 13 residues. Germline values: CDR1 LNHDA, CDR2 SQIVND (reference sequence). The CDR3 bases are TGTGCCAGTAGTATGCGGGAGCTCGGTGAGCAGTTCTTC. It yields the protein CASSMRELGEQFF.

This clonotype occurred a few times. The V and J genes are TRBV7-3 and TRBJ2-3; 7 nucleotides agree with TRBD2. The CDR3 covers 14 residues. Germline loops: CDR1 SGHTA, CDR2 FQGTGA. V was clipped by 6 bases and J by 1 base; unmatched bases: 4. The CDR3 DNA sequence: TGTGCCAGCAGATTTCGGGGGGGCACAGATACGCAGTATTTT. This encodes CASRFRGGTDTQYF.

The V gene is TRBV5-1, the J gene TRBJ2-6; TRBD2 matches at 7 bases. The CDR3 length is 15 residues. With 4 bases clipped from V and 2 bases from J, the junction kept 3 bases outside the gene matches. Germline V gives CDR1 SGHRS, CDR2 YFSETQ. The CDR3 spells CASSLAGAGANVLTF. Written as DNA, the CDR3 is TGCGCCAGCAGCCTGGCGGGGGCTGGGGCCAACGTCCTGACTTTC.

The chain uses TRBV5-5 and TRBJ2-4, with D uncertain. V was cut by 5 bases and J by 3 bases, with 9 bases left in between. CDR3 length equals 13 residues. Germline-derived CDR1 and CDR2 are SGHKS and YYEKEE (reference sequence). Here the CDR3 DNA reads TGTGCCAGCAGTTCAGACGTCAAAAACATTCAGTACTTC. The encoded protein is CASSSDVKNIQYF.

J is TRBJ2-1 and V is TRBV20-1; D gene uncertain. CDR3 length equals 12 residues. The germline gives CDR1 DFQATT, CDR2 SNEGSKA (reference sequence). V lost 0 bases and J 8 bases, leaving 8 bases between the germline ends. This CDR3 is CSARDLGYEQFF. CDR3 nucleotide sequence: TGCAGTGCTAGAGATCTGGGGTATGAGCAGTTCTTC.

The chain has TRBV19 and TRBJ1-5, with TRBD1 identical over 7 bases. This CDR3 is built from 15 residues. Germline lookup yields CDR1 LNHDA and CDR2 SQIVND (reference sequence). V dropped 6 bases and J dropped 6; count of bases not matched to a gene: 11. The CDR3 loop is CASRTTGLDGQPQHF. The CDR3 DNA reads as TGTGCCAGTAGGACGACAGGGCTAGACGGTCAGCCCCAGCATTTT.

In its sample, this clonotype was seen a few times. The V and J genes are TRBV18 and TRBJ2-3; the match to TRBD1 covers 7 bases. Losses at the gene ends were 3 bases for V and 6 bases for J; bases not matched to a gene: 9. Germline V gene lookup returns CDR1 KGHSH and CDR2 LQKENI. CDR3 size: 15 residues. The CDR3 loop is CASSPLGQEVDTQYF. The CDR3 nucleotides read TGTGCCAGCTCACCCTTAGGACAGGAGGTGGATACGCAGTATTTT. Combining the CDR3 with reference TRBV18 and TRBJ2-3 gives the whole variable domain NAGVMQNPRHLVRRRGQEARLRCSPMKGHSHVYWYRQLPEEGLKFMVYLQKENIIDESGMPKERFSAEFPKEGPSILRIQQVVRGDSAAYFCASSPLGQEVDTQYFGPGTRLTVL.

The chain uses TRBV20-1 and TRBJ2-5; the D call may be TRBD1 or TRBD2 (6 bases each). The CDR3 runs 15 residues. Trimming removed 7 bases at V and 5 bases at J, with 23 bases between. Germline V lookup: CDR1 DFQATT, CDR2 SNEGSKA (reference sequence). The CDR3: CSDSPRGVTRETQYF. CDR3 nucleotides: TGCAGTGATAGCCCTAGGGGGGTAACGAGGGAGACCCAGTACTTC.

V gene TRBV12-3 or TRBV12-4 combines with J gene TRBJ1-2; 11 bases align to TRBD1. The CDR3 covers 16 residues. Trimming cost V 6 bases and J 5 bases; bases outside gene matches: 11. As DNA, the CDR3 is TGTGCCAGCAGGTTTGGGACAGGGGGAGTGAAATATGGCTACACCTTC. Translating it yields CASRFGTGGVKYGYTF.

This chain uses TRBV2 with TRBJ2-2; the D gene is possibly TRBD1 (5 bases). The CDR3 length is 19 residues. V was cut by 6 bases and J by 3 bases, with 26 bases left in between. Germline CDR1 is SNHLY and CDR2 is FYNNEI. CDR3 sequence: CASRNTAGWSTGDTGELFF. DNA of the CDR3: TGTGCCAGCAGGAATACGGCAGGGTGGTCGACTGGGGACACCGGGGAGCTGTTTTTT.

The rearrangement links TRBV2 to TRBJ1-1; TRBD1 is a possible D gene (5 bases). V was clipped by 8 bases and J by 6 bases, with 7 bases between them. From germline, CDR1 is SNHLY and CDR2 FYNNEI. The CDR3 consists of 10 residues. DNA for the CDR3: TGTGCCAGCGGGGACCCTGAAGCTTTCTTT. Translated: CASGDPEAFF. Filled out from reference TRBV2 and TRBJ1-1, the complete variable domain reads EPEVTQTPSHQVTQMGQEVILRCVPISNHLYFYWYRQILGQKVEFLVSFYNNEISEKSEIFDDQFSVERPDGSNFTLKIRSTKLEDSAMYFCASGDPEAFFGQGTRLTVV.

This clonotype was seen a few times. The CDR3 nucleotides are TGTGCCAGCAGTGGGACAGGCCCGAAGACCCAGTACTTC. Its protein is CASSGTGPKTQYF. The chain has TRBV25-1 and TRBJ2-5; 7 bases match TRBD1. Germline values: CDR1 MGHDK, CDR2 SYGVNS. There are 13 residues in the CDR3. With V trimmed by 4 bases and J by 6 bases, 5 bases remained unmatched. The variable domain in full, completed from reference TRBV25-1 and TRBJ2-5, reads EADIYQTPRYLVIGTGKKITLECSQTMGHDKMYWYQQDPGMELHLIHYSYGVNSTEKGDLSSESTVSRIRTEHFPLTLESARPSHTSQYLCASSGTGPKTQYFGPGTRLLVL.

This sequence joins TRBV5-1 and TRBJ2-5; D tentatively reads TRBD1 or TRBD2 (6 bases each). This CDR3 has 15 amino acids. Trimming left V 2 bases short and J 5 bases short, with 16 bases between. Germline CDR1 and CDR2: SGHRS and YFSETQ. The CDR3 bases are TGCGCCAGCAGCTTAGGTTCGGAGGGGGAGGAGACCCAGTACTTC. Translation gives CASSLGSEGEETQYF. The full variable domain, with the rest looked up from reference TRBV5-1 and TRBJ2-5, is KAGVTQTPRYLIKTRGQQVTLSCSPISGHRSVSWYQQTPGQGLQFLFEYFSETQRNKGNFPGRFSGRQFSNSRSEMNVSTLELGDSALYLCASSLGSEGEETQYFGPGTRLLVL.

As regards this clonotype: Germline and junction disagree at one end, which may indicate a read error. The chain employs TRBV3-1 and TRBJ1-1; TRBD1 might be the D (6 bases). In germline, CDR1 is LGHDT, CDR2 YNNKEL (reference sequence). The CDR3 length is 14 residues. CDR3 DNA: TGTGCCAGCATCCAAGTACAGGGGAACACTGAAGCTTTCTTT. Its translation: CASIQVQGNTEAFF.

V gene TRBV24-1 combines with J gene TRBJ1-5; D is unclear. The germline V gene encodes CDR1 KGHDR and CDR2 SFDVKD. There are 13 residues in the CDR3. V dropped 3 bases and J dropped 5 bases, with 7 bases sitting between them. In DNA form, the CDR3 reads TGTGCCACCAGTGATAGTCGCTATCAGCCCCAGCATTTT. Residues: CATSDSRYQPQHF.

This clonotype was counted between two and nine times. The J gene is TRBJ1-1, the V gene TRBV7-9; the D gene is possibly TRBD1 (5 bases). Between the trimmed V and J ends, which lost 0 bases and 1 base, there was a span of 9 bases. CDR1 and CDR2 from the germline V gene are SEHNR and FQNEAQ (reference sequence). This CDR3 is built from 15 residues. CDR3 amino acids: CASSLAGGGNTEAFF. The DNA for the CDR3 is TGTGCCAGCAGCTTAGCTGGGGGGGGGAACACTGAAGCTTTCTTT.

The sample holds a few counts of this clonotype. This chain links TRBV14 with TRBJ2-7; 8 nucleotides line up with TRBD1. V trimming: 2 bases; J trimming: 5 bases; junction bases outside the gene matches: 11. Germline loops: CDR1 SGHDN, CDR2 FVKESK. The CDR3 runs 16 residues. CDR3 sequence reads: CASSQISRGRRDEQYF. The CDR3, as DNA: TGTGCCAGCAGCCAAATCTCCAGGGGGCGCAGAGACGAGCAGTACTTC.

This rearrangement joins TRBV9 to TRBJ2-7; D is perhaps TRBD2 (5 bases). The V end was cut by 0 bases, the J end by 2 bases, with 15 bases between. This CDR3 comprises 16 residues. CDR1 SGDLS and CDR2 YYNGEE come from the germline V gene. The CDR3 is CASSVASTMRAYEQYF. The CDR3 DNA is TGTGCCAGCAGCGTAGCTTCGACTATGAGGGCCTACGAGCAGTACTTC.

This clonotype was counted only a few times. This chain joins TRBV28 and TRBJ2-2; TRBD2 is a possible D gene (5 bases). Trimming took off 8 bases at V and 6 bases at J, with 13 bases between the two ends. This CDR3 has 13 amino acids. Germline assignment: CDR1 MDHEN and CDR2 SYDVKM. CDR3 region: CASSRAGAGELFF. The CDR3 DNA follows: TGTGCCAGCTCACGTGCCGGGGCCGGGGAGCTGTTTTTT.

The CDR3 loop reads CASSLAERRIDTQYF. Here the CDR3 DNA reads TGTGCCAGCAGCCTAGCAGAACGGCGTATAGATACGCAGTATTTT. This sequence joins TRBV9 and TRBJ2-3; D possibly corresponds to TRBD2 (5 bases). V lost 4 bases, J lost 5 bases, and 17 bases lay in between. This CDR3 comprises 15 residues. Looked up from germline, CDR1 is SGDLS and CDR2 is YYNGEE. The whole variable domain, remainder taken from reference TRBV9 and TRBJ2-3, is DSGVTQTPKHLITATGQRVTLRCSPRSGDLSVYWYQQSLDQGLQFLIQYYNGEERAKGNILERFSAQQFPDLHSELNLSSLELGDSALYFCASSLAERRIDTQYFGPGTRLTVL.

The CDR3 loop reads CASSSIVASGANVLTF. CDR3 DNA sequence: TGTGCCAGCAGCTCCATCGTCGCCTCTGGGGCCAACGTCCTGACTTTC. This chain uses TRBV7-9 with TRBJ2-6; the D is unclear. This CDR3 is 16 amino acids long. V was shortened by 4 bases and J by 0 bases, with 10 bases between the two germline ends. Germline V lookup: CDR1 SEHNR, CDR2 FQNEAQ (reference sequence).

This clonotype was seen more than once but under ten times. V gene TRBV4-1 combines with J gene TRBJ2-7, with TRBD2 as a possible D gene (6 bases). CDR1 and CDR2 (germline): MGHRA, YSYEKL. This CDR3 has 18 amino acids. V lost 1 base, J lost 4 bases, and 23 bases lay in between. CDR3 amino acids: CASSQGPPIADRGYEQYF. DNA of the CDR3: TGCGCCAGCAGCCAAGGTCCCCCGATAGCGGACCGTGGGTACGAGCAGTACTTC.

This clonotype occurred a few times. J is TRBJ2-7 and V is TRBV5-1, with 7 bases identical to TRBD1. The CDR3 runs to 14 residues. J lost 3 bases, V lost 5 bases, and 8 bases had no gene match. The germline V gene has CDR1 SGHRS and CDR2 YFSETQ. CDR3 coding DNA: TGCGCCAGCAGGACCGGGACAGTCGTCTACGAGCAGTACTTC. It specifies CASRTGTVVYEQYF.

The chain carries TRBV20-1 and TRBJ2-3; D unclear. The V end lost 5 bases, the J end lost 0 bases, and 3 bases lay between the germline ends. The CDR3 totals 11 residues. CDR1 and CDR2 (germline): DFQATT, SNEGSKA (reference sequence). DNA for the CDR3: TGCAGTGCTGTTAGCACAGATACGCAGTATTTT. Residues: CSAVSTDTQYF.